This T cell receptor (beta chain) was sequenced in a study of shared clonotypes between healthy human individuals. Across the whole study: The plates for each donor numbered three CD4 naive, three CD4 memory, two CD8 naive and one CD8 memory.

The repertoire was sequenced with immunoSEQ multiplex PCR; TCRdb's copy has only in-frame clones and lacks some. In the table there are nearly 2 million clones, just under 95% of which are singletons. Terminally differentiated effector memory CD45RA+ cells were excluded from the naive CD8 cells, which were CD45RO-negative and positively selected for CCR7. Trimming stripped 8 bases from V and 0 bases from J, with 16 bases between. The CDR3 loop spans 15 amino acids. Germline assignment: CDR1 MNHNS and CDR2 SASEGT. The receptor was isolated from a man younger than 35 in good health. The sample consisted of naive CD8+ T cells sorted from blood. V usage is TRBV6-1 and J usage is TRBJ2-5; D not certain. The CDR3 DNA sequence: TGTGCCAGCGAGGTAGAGCCGACGTACCAAGAGACCCAGTACTTC. Protein sequence: CASEVEPTYQETQYF.